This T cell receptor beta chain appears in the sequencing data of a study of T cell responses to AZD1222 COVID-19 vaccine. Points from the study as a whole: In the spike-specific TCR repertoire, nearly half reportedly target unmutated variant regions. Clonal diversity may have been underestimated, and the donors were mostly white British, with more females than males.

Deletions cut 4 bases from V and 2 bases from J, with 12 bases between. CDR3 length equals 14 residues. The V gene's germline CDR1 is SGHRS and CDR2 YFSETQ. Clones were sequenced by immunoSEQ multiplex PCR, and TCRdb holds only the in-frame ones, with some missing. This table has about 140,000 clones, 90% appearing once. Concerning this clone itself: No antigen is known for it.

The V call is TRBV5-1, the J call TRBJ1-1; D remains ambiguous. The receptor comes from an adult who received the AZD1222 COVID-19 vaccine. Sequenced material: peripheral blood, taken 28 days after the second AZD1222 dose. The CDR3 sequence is CASSPGNLNTEAFF. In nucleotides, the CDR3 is TGCGCCAGCAGCCCAGGAAATCTAAACACTGAAGCTTTCTTT.